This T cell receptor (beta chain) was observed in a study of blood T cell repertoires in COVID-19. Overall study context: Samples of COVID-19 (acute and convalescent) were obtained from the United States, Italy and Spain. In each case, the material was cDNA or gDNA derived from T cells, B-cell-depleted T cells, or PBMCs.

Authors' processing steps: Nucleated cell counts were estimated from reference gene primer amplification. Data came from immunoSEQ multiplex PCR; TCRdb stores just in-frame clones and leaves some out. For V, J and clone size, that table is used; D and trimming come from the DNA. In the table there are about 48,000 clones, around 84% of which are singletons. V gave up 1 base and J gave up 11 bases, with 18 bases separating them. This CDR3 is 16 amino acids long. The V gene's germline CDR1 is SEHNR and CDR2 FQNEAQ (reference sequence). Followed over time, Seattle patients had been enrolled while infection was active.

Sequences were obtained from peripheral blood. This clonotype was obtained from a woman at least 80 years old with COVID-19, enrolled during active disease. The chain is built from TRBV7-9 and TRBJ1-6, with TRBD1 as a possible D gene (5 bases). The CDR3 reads CASSLGGQGFRPPLHF. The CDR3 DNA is TGTGCCAGCAGCTTAGGGGGCCAGGGCTTCAGGCCACCCCTCCACTTT.